These 7 T cell receptor beta chains originate from one sample sequenced in a study of blood T cells in healthy people across ages (dated by TCRdb to the mid-2010s). The library came from 5' RACE. Sequencing instrument: Illumina HiSeq 2500. A second PCR of about 7 to 12 cycles was run with a J-beta primer mix and a sample-barcoded 5' primer. The raw public reads went through TCRdb reprocessing: fastp at Q25, MiXCR clone calling, in-frame beta chains kept. Rows are unified per CDR3 protein, each entry keeping the most common DNA and genes. The sample contains 380,000 or so distinct CDR3 sequences, more than 45% of them found a single time. Jointly, the top ten make up under 65% of the sample. Source material: blood. The receptors originated from a man aged 55 to 70 in good health.

This clonotype appeared a few times. This rearrangement joins TRBV5-1 to TRBJ1-6; perhaps TRBD1 as D (5 bases). The CDR3 has 15 residues. V was cut by 0 bases and J by 9 bases, with 13 bases left in between. Germline CDR1 reads SGHRS; CDR2 reads YFSETQ. Here the CDR3 reads CASSLEGPAGSPLHF. The CDR3 DNA sequence: TGCGCCAGCAGCTTGGAGGGACCGGCGGGTTCACCCCTCCACTTT.

This clonotype has more than one count but fewer than ten. J is TRBJ1-2 and V is TRBV3-1; D remains unclear. The CDR3 is 13 amino acids. Per germline, CDR1 LGHDT and CDR2 YNNKEL (reference sequence). Trimming cost V 0 bases and J 8 bases, with 10 bases left between them. The CDR3 loop reads CASSQDLSGGYTF. CDR3 nucleotide sequence: TGTGCCAGCAGCCAAGATCTCTCTGGCGGCTACACCTTC.

The chain couples TRBV9 to TRBJ2-3; tentatively, D is TRBD1 or TRBD2 (5 bases each). V was clipped by 1 base and J by 0 bases, with 12 bases between them. The length of the CDR3 is 16 residues. Germline CDR1 and CDR2: SGDLS and YYNGEE. CDR3 sequence: CASSVSDGGSTDTQYF. For the CDR3, the DNA is TGTGCCAGCAGCGTATCCGATGGGGGAAGCACAGATACGCAGTATTTT.

The chain links TRBV27 to TRBJ2-4; D gene uncertain. The end of the DNA aligns better with TRBJ2-7, so the J call may be wrong. This CDR3 is built from 14 residues. Looked up from germline, CDR1 is MNHEY and CDR2 is SMNVEV (reference sequence). CDR3 sequence reads: CASSLSSVSDEQYF. The DNA for the CDR3 is TGTGCCAGCAGTTTATCGTCTGTCTCGGACGAGCAGTACTTC.

This clonotype was detected many times. The chain joins TRBV7-2 to TRBJ2-1; D call uncertain. The CDR3 totals 15 residues. Deletions cut 5 bases from V and 4 bases from J, with 15 bases between. Germline CDR1 reads SGHTA; CDR2 reads FQGNSA. The CDR3 loop is CASSPTPRSYNEQFF. In nucleotides, the CDR3 is TGTGCCAGCAGCCCTACCCCCAGATCATACAATGAGCAGTTCTTC.

V and J are TRBV28 and TRBJ2-7; 10 positions agree with TRBD2. Trimming took 3 bases from V and 6 from J; bases not matched to a gene: 20. CDR1 is MDHEN and CDR2 is SYDVKM in the germline V gene. The CDR3 is 19 residues long. In DNA form, the CDR3 reads TGTGCCAGCAGTTTTGAAATAGCGGGAGGTCTGATCCCCCGCCCCGAGCAGTACTTC. It translates to CASSFEIAGGLIPRPEQYF.

This clonotype was observed a handful of times. The rearrangement uses TRBV14 and TRBJ2-1, with 13 bases lining up with TRBD2. Germline assignment: CDR1 SGHDN and CDR2 FVKESK. Trimming at V came to 3 bases and at J to 12 bases, leaving 2 bases not matched to a gene. CDR3 length equals 13 residues. The CDR3 DNA follows: TGTGCCAGCAGCCACCGACTAGCGGGGGGGCAGTTCTTC. Translation gives CASSHRLAGGQFF.